This is a list of T cell receptor beta chains from one sample in a study of shared clonotypes between healthy human individuals. Repertoires were generated with immunoSEQ multiplex PCR, while TCRdb's copy carries only in-frame clones and drops some. The sample holds 750,000 to 1,000,000 clones, roughly 92% seen once. Sequenced material: naive CD8+ T cells sorted from blood. Every receptor here comes from a man between 25 and 39 years old in good health. CDR3s include the opening cysteine and the closing phenylalanine or tryptophan. The order of the fields is V gene, D gene, clone size, J gene, CDR3 DNA, CDR3 protein. The D gene is left open where the match is weak. A clone size is listed for some rows: how often the clone was seen (once, few, many), or a class if it is expanded.

v_gene: TRBV10-2
d_gene: .
abundance: .
j_gene: TRBJ1-2
CDR3nt: TGCGCCAGCAGTGAGTCGGCCCGGGGCCATTTCAGAGACACCTTC
CDR3aa: CASSESARGHFRDTF

v_gene: TRBV6-5
d_gene: .
abundance: .
j_gene: TRBJ2-2
CDR3nt: TGTGCCAGCAGTTACGGTGACGCCACCGGGGAGCTGTTTTTT
CDR3aa: CASSYGDATGELFF

v_gene: TRBV7-8
d_gene: .
abundance: .
j_gene: TRBJ2-5
CDR3nt: TGTGCCAGCAGCTTAGCGCGTAGGGCAGATGCTTTAAATCAAGAGACCCAGTACTTC
CDR3aa: CASSLARRADALNQETQYF

v_gene: TRBV27
d_gene: TRBD1
abundance: .
j_gene: TRBJ2-1
CDR3nt: TGTGCCAGCAGTTTGGGACAGGGGATTGAGCAGTTCTTC
CDR3aa: CASSLGQGIEQFF

v_gene: TRBV19
d_gene: TRBD2
abundance: .
j_gene: TRBJ2-5
CDR3nt: TGTGCCAGTAGTACAACTACTAGCGGCCCAAATCAGGAGACCCAGTACTTC
CDR3aa: CASSTTTSGPNQETQYF

v_gene: TRBV5-1
d_gene: TRBD2
abundance: .
j_gene: TRBJ2-7
CDR3nt: TGCGCCAGCAGCTTGGGGTGGGCGGGAGTATCTCCCGGGGCTCAATACGAGCAGTACTTC
CDR3aa: CASSLGWAGVSPGAQYEQYF

v_gene: TRBV2
d_gene: TRBD1
abundance: .
j_gene: TRBJ2-5
CDR3nt: TGTGCCAGCAAAGGACAGGCTAAAGAGACCCAGTACTTC
CDR3aa: CASKGQAKETQYF

v_gene: TRBV7-9
d_gene: .
abundance: few
j_gene: TRBJ2-1
CDR3nt: TGTGCCAGCAGCTTAGGGGAGGCGAGTAATGAGCAGTTCTTC
CDR3aa: CASSLGEASNEQFF

v_gene: TRBV13
d_gene: TRBD2
abundance: once
j_gene: TRBJ2-5
CDR3nt: TGTGCCAGCAGCCCCCGGACTAGCGGGAGCGGGACCCAGTACTTC
CDR3aa: CASSPRTSGSGTQYF

v_gene: TRBV27
d_gene: TRBD2
abundance: .
j_gene: TRBJ2-3
CDR3nt: TGTGCCAGCACCGGGACTATGAATACGCAGTATTTT
CDR3aa: CASTGTMNTQYF

v_gene: TRBV7-9
d_gene: .
abundance: .
j_gene: TRBJ2-5
CDR3nt: TGTGCCAGCAGCCACGGGGACTTCCAAGAGACCCAGTACTTC
CDR3aa: CASSHGDFQETQYF

v_gene: TRBV11-2
d_gene: TRBD2
abundance: .
j_gene: TRBJ2-7
CDR3nt: TGTGCCAGCAGCTCGATTAGTGGGGCGGGGGACTACGAGCAGTACTTC
CDR3aa: CASSSISGAGDYEQYF

v_gene: TRBV25-1
d_gene: TRBD2
abundance: .
j_gene: TRBJ2-1
CDR3nt: TGTGCCAGCAGTGGAGGACTAGCGGGAGGATGGTTCTTC
CDR3aa: CASSGGLAGGWFF

v_gene: TRBV2
d_gene: .
abundance: once
j_gene: TRBJ1-4
CDR3nt: TGTGCCAGCCAGGGTGGGGTACGTGAAAAACTGTTTTTT
CDR3aa: CASQGGVREKLFF

v_gene: TRBV7-9
d_gene: TRBD2
abundance: .
j_gene: TRBJ2-3
CDR3nt: TGTGCCAGCAGCCCCGGACGGTCTAGCGGAGATACGCAGTATTTT
CDR3aa: CASSPGRSSGDTQYF

v_gene: TRBV6-1
d_gene: .
abundance: .
j_gene: TRBJ1-1
CDR3nt: TGTGCCAGCAGTGCCTTAGGGGGGAGCACTGAAGCTTTCTTT
CDR3aa: CASSALGGSTEAFF

v_gene: TRBV9
d_gene: TRBD2
abundance: .
j_gene: TRBJ2-1
CDR3nt: TGTGCCAGCAGCGTACGAGCGGGAGCAGAAGGGGATGAGCAGTTCTTC
CDR3aa: CASSVRAGAEGDEQFF

v_gene: TRBV4-1
d_gene: .
abundance: .
j_gene: TRBJ2-1
CDR3nt: TGCGCCAGCAGCCAAGGACTCATCAATGAGCAGTTCTTC
CDR3aa: CASSQGLINEQFF

v_gene: TRBV28
d_gene: TRBD1
abundance: once
j_gene: TRBJ1-3
CDR3nt: TGTGCCAGCAGATTAGACAGGGCCCGCCCCTCTGGAAACACCATATATTTT
CDR3aa: CASRLDRARPSGNTIYF

v_gene: TRBV2
d_gene: .
abundance: .
j_gene: TRBJ2-2
CDR3nt: TGTGCCAGCATTGGGGGGAGAAACCCCGGGGAGCTGTTTTTT
CDR3aa: CASIGGRNPGELFF

v_gene: TRBV13
d_gene: .
abundance: once
j_gene: TRBJ2-1
CDR3nt: TGTGCCAGCAGCCCCCGGGGGTTCCACAATGAGCAGTTCTTC
CDR3aa: CASSPRGFHNEQFF

v_gene: TRBV27
d_gene: .
abundance: once
j_gene: TRBJ2-3
CDR3nt: TGTGCCAGCAGTCCCATTCGAGGGGATACGCAGTATTTT
CDR3aa: CASSPIRGDTQYF

v_gene: TRBV5-5
d_gene: TRBD2
abundance: .
j_gene: TRBJ2-7
CDR3nt: TGTGCCAGCAGCTTGGGGACTAGCGGGAGATCCCCCCTCTACGAGCAGTACTTC
CDR3aa: CASSLGTSGRSPLYEQYF

v_gene: TRBV7-9
d_gene: .
abundance: once
j_gene: TRBJ2-3
CDR3nt: TGTGCCAGCAGCTCGACAGGGGGCCTGGGACTAGCTCCAGATACGCAGTATTTT
CDR3aa: CASSSTGGLGLAPDTQYF

v_gene: TRBV27
d_gene: .
abundance: .
j_gene: TRBJ2-5
CDR3nt: TGTGCCAGCAAAGTTGCCCGATACCAAGAGACCCAGTACTTC
CDR3aa: CASKVARYQETQYF

v_gene: TRBV19
d_gene: .
abundance: once
j_gene: TRBJ2-3
CDR3nt: TGTGCCAGTAGTGGCATCCTCACAGATACGCAGTATTTT
CDR3aa: CASSGILTDTQYF

v_gene: TRBV6-1
d_gene: .
abundance: .
j_gene: TRBJ2-1
CDR3nt: TGTGCCAGCAGTCTAGCGAGGAGTTCCTACAATGAGCAGTTCTTC
CDR3aa: CASSLARSSYNEQFF

v_gene: TRBV9
d_gene: .
abundance: once
j_gene: TRBJ2-1
CDR3nt: TGTGCCAGCAGCGTGGCCGGGACTGGGGGTGGTAATGAGCAGTTCTTC
CDR3aa: CASSVAGTGGGNEQFF